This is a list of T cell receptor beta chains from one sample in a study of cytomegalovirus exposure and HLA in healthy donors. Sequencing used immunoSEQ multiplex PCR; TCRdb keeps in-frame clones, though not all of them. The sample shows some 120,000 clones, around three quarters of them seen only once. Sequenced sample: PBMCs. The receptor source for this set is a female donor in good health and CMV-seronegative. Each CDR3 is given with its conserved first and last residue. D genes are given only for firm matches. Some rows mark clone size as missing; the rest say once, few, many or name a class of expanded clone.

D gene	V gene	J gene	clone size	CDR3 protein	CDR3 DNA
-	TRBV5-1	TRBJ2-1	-	CASSLEAATYNEQFF	TGCGCCAGCAGCTTGGAAGCGGCAACCTACAATGAGCAGTTCTTC
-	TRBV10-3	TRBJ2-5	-	CAIASGGPRGSETQYF	TGTGCCATCGCCTCCGGGGGGCCTAGGGGGAGTGAGACCCAGTACTTC
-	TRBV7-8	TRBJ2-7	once	CASSLAPTYEQYF	TGTGCCAGCAGTCTAGCGCCAACCTACGAGCAGTACTTC
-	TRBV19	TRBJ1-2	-	CASSIGGVYGYTF	TGTGCCAGTAGTATAGGAGGAGTCTATGGCTACACCTTC
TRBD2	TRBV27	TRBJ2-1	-	CASKLAGARYNEQFF	TGTGCCAGCAAATTAGCGGGGGCCAGATACAATGAGCAGTTCTTC
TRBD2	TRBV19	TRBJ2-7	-	CASSTAERGTYEQYF	TGTGCCAGTAGTACCGCTGAGCGGGGGACCTACGAGCAGTACTTC
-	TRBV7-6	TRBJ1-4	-	CASSPLINEKLFF	TGTGCCAGCAGCCCACTTATCAATGAAAAACTGTTTTTT
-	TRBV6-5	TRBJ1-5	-	CASSYGTSYQPQHF	TGTGCCAGCAGTTACGGGACAAGCTATCAGCCCCAGCATTTT
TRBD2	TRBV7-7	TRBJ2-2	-	CATSPQGGRAFGELFF	TGTGCCACCTCTCCTCAGGGCGGGAGGGCCTTCGGGGAGCTGTTTTTT
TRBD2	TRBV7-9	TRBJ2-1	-	CASSWGGEANEQFF	TGTGCCAGCAGCTGGGGGGGAGAGGCCAATGAGCAGTTCTTC
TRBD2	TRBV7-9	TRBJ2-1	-	CASSLDAGGLNEQFF	TGTGCCAGCAGCTTAGACGCGGGGGGCTTAAATGAGCAGTTCTTC
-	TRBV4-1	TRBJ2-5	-	CASSQYGQETQYF	TGCGCCAGCAGCCAATACGGGCAAGAGACCCAGTACTTC
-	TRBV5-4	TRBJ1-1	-	CASSSKSVQPNTEAFF	TGTGCCAGCAGCTCCAAAAGCGTCCAACCAAACACTGAAGCTTTCTTT
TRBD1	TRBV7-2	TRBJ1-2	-	CASSYRTGEGYTF	TGTGCCAGCAGCTACCGGACAGGAGAGGGCTACACCTTC
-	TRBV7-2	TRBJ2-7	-	CASSKLELSSYEQYF	TGTGCCAGCAGCAAGCTAGAGCTCAGCTCCTACGAGCAGTACTTC
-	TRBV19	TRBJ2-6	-	CASSIEARSGANVLTF	TGTGCCAGTAGTATAGAGGCCAGGTCTGGGGCCAACGTCCTGACTTTC
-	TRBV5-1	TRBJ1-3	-	CASSSGGGWPGNTIYF	TGCGCCAGCAGCTCGGGCGGAGGGTGGCCTGGAAACACCATATATTTT
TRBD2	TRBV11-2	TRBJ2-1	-	CASSLVGTSYNEQFF	TGTGCCAGCAGCTTAGTAGGGACTAGTTACAATGAGCAGTTCTTC
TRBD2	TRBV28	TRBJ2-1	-	CASSLLAGAVEQFF	TGTGCCAGCAGTTTACTAGCGGGAGCCGTTGAGCAGTTCTTC
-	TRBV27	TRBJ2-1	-	CASSSFPRDQQFF	TGTGCCAGCAGTTCCTTTCCGCGGGACCAGCAGTTCTTC
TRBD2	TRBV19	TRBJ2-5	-	CASSIMAGGPGLGETQYF	TGTGCCAGTAGTATAATGGCGGGAGGGCCGGGGCTAGGGGAGACCCAGTACTTC
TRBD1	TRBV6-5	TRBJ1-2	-	CASSYSNVFRDRGPTF	TGTGCCAGCAGTTACTCGAATGTTTTCAGGGACAGGGGCCCAACTTTC
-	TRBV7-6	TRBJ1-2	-	CASSPGLANYGYTF	TGTGCCAGCAGCCCCGGACTAGCTAACTATGGCTACACCTTC
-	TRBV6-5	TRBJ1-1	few	CASHRFTLNTEAFF	TGTGCCAGCCACAGGTTTACTTTAAACACTGAAGCTTTCTTT
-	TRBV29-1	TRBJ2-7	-	CSVNRDTNYEQYF	TGCAGCGTAAACCGGGACACGAATTACGAGCAGTACTTC
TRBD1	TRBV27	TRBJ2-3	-	CARRQGPDTQYF	TGTGCCAGACGACAGGGACCAGATACGCAGTATTTT
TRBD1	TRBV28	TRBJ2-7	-	CASSYRGDEQYF	TGTGCCAGCAGTTACAGGGGCGACGAGCAGTACTTC
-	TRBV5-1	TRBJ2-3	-	CASSGQVGGDTQYF	TGCGCCAGCAGCGGGCAAGTAGGGGGAGATACGCAGTATTTT
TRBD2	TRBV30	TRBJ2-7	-	CAWRVAGGPHYEQYF	TGTGCCTGGAGGGTAGCGGGAGGCCCCCACTACGAGCAGTACTTC
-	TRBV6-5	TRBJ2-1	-	CASRRYNEQFF	TGTGCCAGCAGACGGTACAATGAGCAGTTCTTC
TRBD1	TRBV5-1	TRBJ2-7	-	CASSFGTVSYEQYF	TGCGCCAGCAGCTTTGGGACAGTTTCCTACGAGCAGTACTTC
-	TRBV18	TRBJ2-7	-	CASSPPEAGGEQYF	TGTGCCAGCTCACCACCGGAAGCCGGAGGCGAGCAGTACTTC
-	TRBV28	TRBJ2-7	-	CASSFRPTRYEQYF	TGTGCCAGCAGTTTCCGGCCGACACGCTACGAGCAGTACTTC
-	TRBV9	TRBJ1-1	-	CASSVTQGNTEAFF	TGTGCCAGCAGCGTAACTCAGGGCAACACTGAAGCTTTCTTT
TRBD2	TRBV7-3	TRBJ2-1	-	CASSPIAGREQFF	TGTGCCAGCAGCCCCATAGCGGGGAGGGAGCAGTTCTTC
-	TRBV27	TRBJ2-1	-	CASSLDTPYNEQFF	TGTGCCAGCAGTCTGGACACACCTTACAATGAGCAGTTCTTC
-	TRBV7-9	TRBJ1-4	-	CASSKGLGNEKLFF	TGTGCCAGCAGCAAGGGACTGGGAAATGAAAAACTGTTTTTT
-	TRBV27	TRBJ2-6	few	CASSFAGANGLTF	TGTGCCAGCAGTTTTGCTGGGGCCAACGGCCTGACTTTC
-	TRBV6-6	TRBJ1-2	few	CASTTPVPPANYGYTF	TGTGCCAGCACCACGCCTGTGCCTCCGGCTAACTATGGCTACACCTTC
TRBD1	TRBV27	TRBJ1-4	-	CASSPTGQGHEKLFF	TGTGCCAGCAGCCCGACGGGACAGGGGCATGAAAAACTGTTTTTT
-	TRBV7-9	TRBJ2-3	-	CASSLSGPSTDTQYF	TGTGCCAGCAGCTTATCAGGGCCTAGCACAGATACGCAGTATTTT
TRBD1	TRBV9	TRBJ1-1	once	CASSTRTGRDTEAFF	TGTGCCAGCAGCACTCGGACAGGTCGGGACACTGAAGCTTTCTTT
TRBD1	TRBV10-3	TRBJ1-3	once	CAISGTGNGNTIYF	TGTGCCATCAGTGGGACAGGGAACGGCAACACCATATATTTT
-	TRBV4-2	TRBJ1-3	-	CASSQDMGGWGNTIYF	TGTGCCAGCAGCCAAGATATGGGCGGGTGGGGAAACACCATATATTTT
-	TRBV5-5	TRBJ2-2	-	CASTLGLAPTGELFF	TGTGCCAGCACCCTGGGGCTAGCGCCCACCGGGGAGCTGTTTTTT
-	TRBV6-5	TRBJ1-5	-	CATSRVWDQPQHF	TGTGCCACCTCCAGGGTATGGGATCAGCCCCAGCATTTT
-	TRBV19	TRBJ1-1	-	CASSTGTSAFF	TGTGCCAGTAGTACCGGGACATCGGCTTTCTTT
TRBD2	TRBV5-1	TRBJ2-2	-	CASSQGLAGGQLFF	TGCGCCAGCAGCCAAGGACTAGCTGGAGGTCAGCTGTTTTTT
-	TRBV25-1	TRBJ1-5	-	CASSAGQIFNQPQHF	TGTGCCAGCAGTGCCGGACAGATTTTTAATCAGCCCCAGCATTTT
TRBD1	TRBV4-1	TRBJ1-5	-	CASSTRQGRNQPQHF	TGCGCCAGCAGCACCCGACAGGGTAGGAATCAGCCCCAGCATTTT
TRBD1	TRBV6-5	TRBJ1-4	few	CASSGQGWSGKLFF	TGTGCCAGCAGTGGACAGGGGTGGTCGGGAAAACTGTTTTTT
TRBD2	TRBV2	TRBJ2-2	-	CASRGPSGYTGELFF	TGTGCCAGCAGGGGGCCTAGCGGATACACCGGGGAGCTGTTTTTT
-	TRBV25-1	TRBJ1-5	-	CASSGQGSWRPQHF	TGTGCCAGCAGTGGTCAGGGGTCGTGGCGCCCCCAGCATTTT
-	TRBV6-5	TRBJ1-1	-	CASSGEARREAFF	TGTGCCAGCAGCGGGGAGGCGAGGCGGGAAGCTTTCTTT
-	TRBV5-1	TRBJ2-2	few	CASSLEAANTGELFF	TGCGCCAGCAGCTTGGAAGCGGCAAACACCGGGGAGCTGTTTTTT
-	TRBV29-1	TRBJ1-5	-	CSVSSGFEQPQHF	TGCAGCGTCTCCTCAGGGTTCGAGCAGCCCCAGCATTTT
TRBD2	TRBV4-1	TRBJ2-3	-	CASSQVGRATDTQYF	TGCGCCAGCAGCCAAGTCGGGAGGGCCACAGATACGCAGTATTTT
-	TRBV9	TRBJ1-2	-	CASSVQGTFGYTF	TGTGCCAGCAGCGTACAGGGCACCTTCGGCTACACCTTC